These 14 T cell receptor beta chains were all obtained from the same sample, sequenced in a study of identical twins. TCRdb redid the calling of the 5' RACE reads with MiXCR, one entry per CDR3 protein. The sample has about 530,000 distinct CDR3 sequences, approximately 20% seen once. The sample also formed part of further work on yellow fever vaccine responses in identical twins.

Source material: CD4+ T cells sorted from blood. The receptors were gathered from a woman in her late teens or twenties in good health.

This clonotype turned up a few times. The V and J genes are TRBV5-5 and TRBJ2-3; 9 bases fit TRBD1. The CDR3 length is 15 residues. Trimming cost V 7 bases and J 3 bases; bases outside gene matches: 9. The germline V gene has CDR1 SGHKS and CDR2 YYEKEE (reference sequence). This CDR3 reads CASCPRQGETDTQYF. CDR3 nucleotides: TGTGCCAGCTGCCCGAGACAGGGGGAGACAGATACGCAGTATTTT.

This clonotype was detected many times. This sequence joins TRBV12-3 or TRBV12-4 and TRBJ2-1, with 11 bases that match TRBD2. V lost 6 bases, J lost 6 bases, and 4 bases stayed unmatched. The CDR3 is 14 residues long. The CDR3 region has the DNA TGTGCCAGCAGGCCGGGACTAGCGGCCAATGAGCAGTTCTTC. This gives the protein CASRPGLAANEQFF.

The rearrangement links TRBV18 to TRBJ2-7; 8 bases fit TRBD1. This CDR3 comprises 15 residues. J gave up 3 bases and V 3 bases, and 7 bases lay outside the gene matches. CDR1 and CDR2 from the germline V gene are KGHSH and LQKENI. CDR3 in amino acids: CASSPWGTGGYEQYV. In DNA form, the CDR3 reads TGTGCCAGCTCACCCTGGGGAACAGGGGGCTACGAGCAGTACGTC.

This clonotype was observed a handful of times. V gene TRBV18 combines with J gene TRBJ1-4, with TRBD1 as a possible D gene (6 bases). Germline loops: CDR1 KGHSH, CDR2 LQKENI. The CDR3 has 14 amino acids. Trimming removed 6 bases at V and 3 bases at J, with 11 bases between. Here the CDR3 DNA reads TGTGCCAGCTCCCAACAGGGTCCTAATGAAAAACTGTTTTTT. Amino acid sequence: CASSQQGPNEKLFF.

V usage is TRBV2 and J usage is TRBJ1-1; tentative D call: TRBD1 (5 bases). Germline assignment: CDR1 SNHLY and CDR2 FYNNEI. V gave up 5 bases and J gave up 4 bases, with 14 bases separating them. CDR3 length: 14 residues. The CDR3 loop is CASSTGTLGTEAFF. The CDR3 nucleotides read TGTGCCAGCAGTACCGGGACCCTGGGCACTGAAGCTTTCTTT.

This clonotype occurred a few times. The chain employs TRBV11-1 and TRBJ2-2; 7 bases are a match to TRBD1. The V and J ends lost 4 bases and 0 bases, in that order; junction bases with no gene match: 14. This CDR3 region has 19 residues. CDR1 and CDR2 (germline): SGHAT, FQDESV (reference sequence). CDR3 sequence (DNA): TGTGCCAGCAGCTCCCCATCCGGGACAGCGATTGCGAACACCGGGGAGCTGTTTTTT. Amino acids: CASSSPSGTAIANTGELFF.

This clonotype has more than one count but fewer than ten. CDR3 sequence: CASSSPAGQGNEQFF. Written as DNA, the CDR3 is TGTGCCAGCAGCTCCCCAGCGGGGCAGGGTAATGAGCAGTTCTTC. The chain links TRBV11-3 to TRBJ2-1, with 7 positions matching TRBD2. Per the germline V gene, CDR1 is SGHNT and CDR2 is YENEEA. This CDR3 is built from 15 residues. The J segment lost 7 bases and the V segment lost 4 bases, leaving 10 bases of the junction unmatched.

The chain joins TRBV29-1 to TRBJ1-3; 8 bases fit TRBD1. The CDR3 sequence is 14 residues long. Germline V CDR1 and CDR2: SQVTM, ANQGSEA. J lost 4 bases, V lost 7 bases, and 9 bases had no gene match. CDR3: CSASQGATGNTIYF. The CDR3, as DNA: TGCAGCGCAAGTCAGGGGGCAACGGGAAACACCATATATTTT.

This clonotype has just one count. The chain couples TRBV9 to TRBJ2-2, with D unclear. The germline CDR1 and CDR2 sequences are SGDLS and YYNGEE. This CDR3 is built from 14 residues. The germline V and J ends were trimmed by 4 bases and 0 bases, with 7 bases remaining between them. The CDR3 region is CASSSISNTGELFF. CDR3 coding DNA: TGTGCCAGCAGCTCTATTTCGAACACCGGGGAGCTGTTTTTT.

This clonotype was observed a handful of times. This chain links TRBV10-3 with TRBJ2-7; TRBD1 agrees at 7 bases. After removal of 2 bases from V and 6 bases from J, the junction contained 7 bases not matched to a gene. The length of the CDR3 is 14 residues. CDR1 is ENHRY and CDR2 is SYGVKD in the germline V gene. DNA for the CDR3: TGTGCCATCAGTGAGACCGGGACAGTATCCGAGCAGTACTTC. This sequence encodes CAISETGTVSEQYF.

The V and J genes are TRBV7-9 and TRBJ2-5; TRBD2 matches 12 bases. Germline lookup yields CDR1 SEHNR and CDR2 FQNEAQ (reference sequence). The CDR3 loop spans 16 amino acids. The V segment lost 4 bases and the J segment 1 base; nucleotides outside the gene matches: 4. The CDR3: CASSSGLAGFQETQYF. The CDR3 nucleotides read TGTGCCAGCAGCTCCGGACTAGCGGGATTCCAAGAGACCCAGTACTTC.

This clonotype was seen a handful of times. The chain combines TRBV7-9 with TRBJ2-1; 7 nucleotides align to TRBD2. V trimming: 1 base; J trimming: 5 bases; junction bases outside the gene matches: 5. The CDR3 covers 15 residues. Germline values: CDR1 SEHNR, CDR2 FQNEAQ (reference sequence). Here the CDR3 reads CASSLDPGLDNEQFF. The CDR3 DNA follows: TGTGCCAGCAGCTTAGACCCCGGACTAGACAATGAGCAGTTCTTC.

This clonotype was observed a few times. The chain employs TRBV9 and TRBJ2-7; 8 bases match TRBD1. V shed 3 bases and J 6 bases; nucleotides not matched to a gene: 8. CDR1 is SGDLS and CDR2 is YYNGEE in the germline V gene. The CDR3 is 14 amino acids. CDR3 sequence (DNA): TGTGCCAGCAGCGCCGGGACAGGCGGGATCGAGCAGTACTTC. This sequence encodes CASSAGTGGIEQYF. Full variable domain (missing parts from reference TRBV9 and TRBJ2-7): DSGVTQTPKHLITATGQRVTLRCSPRSGDLSVYWYQQSLDQGLQFLIQYYNGEERAKGNILERFSAQQFPDLHSELNLSSLELGDSALYFCASSAGTGGIEQYFGPGTRLTVT.

This clonotype was observed many times. The V and J genes are TRBV12-3 or TRBV12-4 and TRBJ1-2; 10 nucleotides match TRBD1. This CDR3 region has 13 residues. The trim removed 6 bases at V and 7 bases at J, leaving 5 bases unmatched. The CDR3 DNA is TGTGCCAGCAGCCTCGGACAGGGGGGTGGCTACACCTTC. Protein product: CASSLGQGGGYTF.